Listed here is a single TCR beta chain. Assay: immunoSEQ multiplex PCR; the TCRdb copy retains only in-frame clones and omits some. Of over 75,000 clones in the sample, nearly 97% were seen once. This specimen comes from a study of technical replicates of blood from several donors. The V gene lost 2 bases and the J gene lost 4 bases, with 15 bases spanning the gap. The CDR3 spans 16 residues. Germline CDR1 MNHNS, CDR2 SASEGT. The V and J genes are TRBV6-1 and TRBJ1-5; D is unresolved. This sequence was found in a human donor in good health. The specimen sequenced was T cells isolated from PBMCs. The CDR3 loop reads CASSEYRRDLNQPQHF. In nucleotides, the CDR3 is TGTGCCAGCAGTGAATATCGGAGGGATCTAAATCAGCCCCAGCATTTT.